This T cell receptor beta chain originates from a study of blood T cell repertoires in COVID-19. At the level of the study: Samples representing acute and convalescent COVID-19 were sourced from the United States, Italy and Spain.

This CDR3 is built from 15 residues. In germline, CDR1 is SNHLY, CDR2 FYNNEI. J gave up 5 bases and V 8 bases, and 13 bases lay outside the gene matches. The authors' processing: Estimated nucleated cell counts came from reference gene primer amplification. Sequencing used immunoSEQ multiplex PCR; TCRdb keeps in-frame clones, though not all of them. The V and J calls and clone size were taken over from that table, and D and trimming were inferred from the DNA. The data hold 200,000 to 250,000 clones, with around three quarters observed a single time. Material for sequencing was peripheral blood. This receptor was taken from an older woman with acute or convalescent COVID-19. The chain is built from TRBV2 and TRBJ1-1; 8 bases align to TRBD1. CDR3: CASFRSTGATTEAFF. CDR3 in DNA: TGTGCCAGCTTTCGTTCGACAGGGGCTACGACTGAAGCTTTCTTT.